This T cell receptor (beta chain) comes out of a study of blood T cells in healthy people across ages. This CDR3 contains 14 residues. The ends lost 6 bases at V and 3 bases at J; junction bases unmatched: 5. CDR1 is KGHSH, CDR2 LQKENI, per germline. General study results and limits: Estimates of total diversity, which came from one million sequenced T cells, were considered to be underestimates. Bulk PBMC profiling left naive and antigen-experienced comparisons inconclusive. In these data, TCR beta diversity tracked strongly with naive T cell percentage.

Healthy Russian Caucasian donors spanned ages 6 to 90 years. In this sample, this clonotype turned up a few times. Its antigen remains unidentified. For the second PCR, which ran for 7 to 11 cycles, a sample-barcoded 5' primer and a J-beta primer mix were used. MiXCR, run by TCRdb on the 5' RACE reads, gives a single entry per CDR3 protein. The sample holds about 1.5 million distinct CDR3 sequences; roughly two fifths are singletons and the top ten take under 5%. This TCR derives from a woman in her late teens or twenties in good health. The sequencing sample was made of blood. V and J are TRBV18 and TRBJ1-5; 7 nucleotides match TRBD1. The CDR3, as DNA: TGTGCCAGCTCCTCAGGGGGGGCCAATCAGCCCCAGCATTTT. Residues: CASSSGGANQPQHF.